The sequence of this TCR beta chain was determined in a study of blood T cells in healthy people across ages. A second roughly 6 to 12 cycle PCR used barcoded and J-beta primers. One entry per CDR3 protein results from TCRdb running MiXCR on the 5' RACE reads. The sample records 1.2 million to 1.5 million distinct CDR3 sequences, roughly 60% being singletons. As concerns this clonotype: Its cognate antigen is unknown.

Findings and caveats of the study: Measured against age, TCR beta diversity per million T cells decreased in a roughly linear manner. Naive and antigen-experienced cells were not separated, limiting conclusive comparison.

There are 15 residues in the CDR3. The germline gives CDR1 SNHLY, CDR2 FYNNEI. V lost 5 bases and J 1 base, leaving 14 bases between the germline ends. The authors isolated at least 6.5 million PBMCs per sample. Sample: blood. The chain couples TRBV2 to TRBJ1-2; tentatively, D is TRBD1 (5 bases). The source is a young man in good health. The CDR3 protein is CASSSDRELNYGYTF. In nucleotides, the CDR3 is TGTGCCAGCAGTAGTGACAGAGAGCTTAACTATGGCTACACCTTC.